Below, one TCR beta chain is given with its context. Repertoires were generated with immunoSEQ multiplex PCR, while TCRdb's copy carries only in-frame clones and drops some. This table has 200,000 to 300,000 clones, 85% to 90% appearing once. CDR1 SGHVS and CDR2 FNYEAQ come from the germline V gene. V dropped 1 base and J dropped 9; count of bases not matched to a gene: 11. This CDR3 contains 16 residues. This specimen belongs to a study of Ad26.COV2.S vaccination and SARS-CoV-2 variants. Overall study context: Donor joined the COV1001 Ad26.COV2.S trial arm. By the intramuscular route, Ad26.COV2.S was given once, or twice 56 days apart.

Treatment of the sample: over 15 received Ad26.COV2.S at low or high dose, single or two shots; about 5 received placebo; per-sample allocation not given. Samples analyzed were those drawn on day 63 after the first vaccine or placebo injection. Ad26.COV2.S expressed prefusion-stabilized spike from the original Wuhan strain. Sequenced here: peripheral blood, sampled in a trial of Ad26.COV2.S vaccine versus placebo. The chain links TRBV7-6 to TRBJ2-1; the match to TRBD2 covers 8 bases. The sequence was obtained from a person between 18 and 65 years old who received the Ad26.COV2.S COVID-19 vaccine or a placebo. The CDR3 sequence: CASSLVGASGSGEQFF. The CDR3 nucleotides are TGTGCCAGCAGCTTAGTAGGGGCTAGCGGGTCGGGTGAGCAGTTCTTC.